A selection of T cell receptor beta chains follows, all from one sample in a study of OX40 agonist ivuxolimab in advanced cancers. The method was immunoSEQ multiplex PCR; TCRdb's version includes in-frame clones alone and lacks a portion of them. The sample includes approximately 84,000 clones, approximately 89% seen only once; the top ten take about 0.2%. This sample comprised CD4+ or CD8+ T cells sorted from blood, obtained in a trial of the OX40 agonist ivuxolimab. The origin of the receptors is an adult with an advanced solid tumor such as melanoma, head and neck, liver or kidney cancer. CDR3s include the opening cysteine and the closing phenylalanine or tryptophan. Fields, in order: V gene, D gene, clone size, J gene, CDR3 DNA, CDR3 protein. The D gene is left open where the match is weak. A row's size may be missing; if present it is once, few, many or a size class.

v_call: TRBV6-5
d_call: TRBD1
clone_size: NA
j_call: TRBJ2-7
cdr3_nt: TGTGCCAGCAGTTGGACAGGGCGGGAGCAGTACTTC
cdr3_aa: CASSWTGREQYF

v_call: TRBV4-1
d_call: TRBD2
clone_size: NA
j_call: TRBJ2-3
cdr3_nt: TGCGCCAGCAGCGATCGGACTAGCTCCCCAGATACGCAGTATTTT
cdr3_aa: CASSDRTSSPDTQYF

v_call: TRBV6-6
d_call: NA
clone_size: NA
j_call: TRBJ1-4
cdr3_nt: TGTGCCAGCAACTCCCCCAGGGTCGGGAATGAAAAACTGTTTTTT
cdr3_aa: CASNSPRVGNEKLFF

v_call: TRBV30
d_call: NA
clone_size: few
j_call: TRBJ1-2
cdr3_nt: TGTGCCTGGAGCAACTATGGCTACACCTTC
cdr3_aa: CAWSNYGYTF

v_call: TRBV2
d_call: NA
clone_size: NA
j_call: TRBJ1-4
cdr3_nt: TGTGCCAGCAGTGAATATGGGCCTTTTGGTGAAAAACTGTTTTTT
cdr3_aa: CASSEYGPFGEKLFF

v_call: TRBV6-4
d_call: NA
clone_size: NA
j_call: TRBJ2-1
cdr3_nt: TGTGCCAGCAGACCTGAGGCCAGCTACAATGAGCAGTTCTTC
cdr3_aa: CASRPEASYNEQFF

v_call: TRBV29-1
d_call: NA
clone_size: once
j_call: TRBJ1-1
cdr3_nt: TGCAGCGGTGCGACAGGGAACACTGAAGCTTTCTTT
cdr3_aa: CSGATGNTEAFF

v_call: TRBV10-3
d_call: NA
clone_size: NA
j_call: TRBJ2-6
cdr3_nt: TGTGCCACGGGACTGGGGGTCTCTGGGGCCAACGTCCTGACTTTC
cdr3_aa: CATGLGVSGANVLTF

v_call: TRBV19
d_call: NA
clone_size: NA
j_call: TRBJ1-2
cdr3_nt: TGTGCCAGTACTAATAGGGTAGGGGTCGGCTACACCTTC
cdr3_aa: CASTNRVGVGYTF

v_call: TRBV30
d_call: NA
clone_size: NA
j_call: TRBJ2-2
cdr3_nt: TGTGCCTGGAGTAAGGGATCGAACACCGGGGAGCTGTTTTTT
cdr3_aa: CAWSKGSNTGELFF

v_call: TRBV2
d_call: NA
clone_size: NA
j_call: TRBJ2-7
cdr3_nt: TGTGCCAGCAGTGCCGCAAGGGTGGGGAACTACGAGCAGTACTTC
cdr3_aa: CASSAARVGNYEQYF

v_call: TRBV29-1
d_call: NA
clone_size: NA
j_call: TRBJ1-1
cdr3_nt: TGCAGCGTTGTGGTGGCGGGGAACACTGAAGCTTTCTTT
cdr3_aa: CSVVVAGNTEAFF

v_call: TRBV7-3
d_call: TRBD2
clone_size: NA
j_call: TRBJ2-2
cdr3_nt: TGTGCCAGCAGCTTATGGTCCAGCGGGGGGATCTCCACCGGGGAGCTGTTTTTT
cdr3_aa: CASSLWSSGGISTGELFF

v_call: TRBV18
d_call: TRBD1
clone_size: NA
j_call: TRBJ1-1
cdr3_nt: TGTGCCAGCTCACCCGGGACAGGGTCCGGCACTGAAGCTTTCTTT
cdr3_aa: CASSPGTGSGTEAFF

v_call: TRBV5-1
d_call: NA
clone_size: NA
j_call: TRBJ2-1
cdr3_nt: TGCGCCAGCAGCTTGGGAGGGTCCTCGGACTACTACAATGAGCAGTTCTTC
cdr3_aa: CASSLGGSSDYYNEQFF

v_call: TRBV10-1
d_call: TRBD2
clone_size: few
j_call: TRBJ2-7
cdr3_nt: TGCGCCAGCAGTGACCTAGCGGGGGCCTACGAGCAGTACTTC
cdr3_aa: CASSDLAGAYEQYF

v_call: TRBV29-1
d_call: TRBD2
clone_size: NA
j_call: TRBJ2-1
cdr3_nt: TGCAGCGCTCGACAGTCCAGGGGCGGGAGGGGAGCACAGTTCTTC
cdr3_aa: CSARQSRGGRGAQFF

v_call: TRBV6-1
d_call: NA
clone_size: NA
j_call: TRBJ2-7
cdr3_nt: TGTGCCAGCAGACTCCCCGGGGCGGCTGATTACGAGCAGTACTTC
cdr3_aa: CASRLPGAADYEQYF

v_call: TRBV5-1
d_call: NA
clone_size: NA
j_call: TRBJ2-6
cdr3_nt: TGCGCCAGCAGCGATCAACCGAGCTCTGGGGCCAACGTCCTGACTTTC
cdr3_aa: CASSDQPSSGANVLTF

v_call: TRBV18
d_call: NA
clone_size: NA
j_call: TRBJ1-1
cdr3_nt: TGTGCCAGCTCACCATTTTCACCTCCTAACACTGAAGCTTTCTTT
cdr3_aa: CASSPFSPPNTEAFF

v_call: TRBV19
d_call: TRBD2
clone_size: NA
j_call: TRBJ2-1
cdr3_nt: TGTGCCAGTAGTATAGATCTTTGGGCTAGCGGGAGAAGCAATGAGCAGTTCTTC
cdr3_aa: CASSIDLWASGRSNEQFF

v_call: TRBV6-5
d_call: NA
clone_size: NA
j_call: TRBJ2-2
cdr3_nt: TGTGCCAGCAGTTACACCGGGAATACCGGGGAGCTGTTTTTT
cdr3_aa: CASSYTGNTGELFF